The clone carrying this TCR beta chain was recorded a few times. This sample stems from a study of patients and donors after allogeneic stem cell transplantation. The germline V gene has CDR1 LGHDT and CDR2 YNNKEL (reference sequence). CDR3 size: 14 residues. The trim removed 6 bases at V and 9 bases at J, leaving 8 bases unmatched. TCRdb re-derived calls from the RT-PCR reads in MiXCR, one entry per CDR3 protein. The table records over 150,000 distinct CDR3 sequences, around two fifths of them present only once. The receptor was derived from a human donor who was either an allogeneic HSCT recipient or a stem cell or donor lymphocyte infusion donor (not recorded which). It is not recorded whose cells these are; they may come from a transplant donor. Material: blood, either unsorted or a sorted T cell fraction (not recorded which). This rearrangement joins TRBV3-1 to TRBJ1-6; TRBD1 agrees at 7 bases. In nucleotides, the CDR3 is TGTGCCAGCAGGAGGGACAGAGAATGTTCACCCCTCCACTTT. Amino acid sequence: CASRRDRECSPLHF.